The 26 T cell receptor beta chains in this list originate from one sample, sequenced in a study of blood T cells in healthy people across ages. Then a second PCR, running roughly 7 to 11 cycles, was carried out with a sample-barcoded 5' primer and a J-beta primer mix. One entry per CDR3 protein results from TCRdb running MiXCR on the 5' RACE reads. The sample holds about 1.8 million distinct CDR3 sequences, around half seen once. Sequencing was performed on blood. These receptors came from a woman in her thirties or forties in good health.

V gene TRBV5-1 combines with J gene TRBJ2-7, with D unresolved. With 0 bases removed from V and 3 bases from J, the gap between germline ends came to 13 bases. This CDR3 comprises 15 residues. Germline loops: CDR1 SGHRS, CDR2 YFSETQ. The CDR3 loop is CASSLAAGEIYEQYF. The CDR3 DNA is TGCGCCAGCAGCTTGGCTGCAGGAGAAATCTACGAGCAGTACTTC.

This clonotype was counted a few times. V gene TRBV4-3 combines with J gene TRBJ2-7, with D unresolved. There are 13 residues in the CDR3. From germline, CDR1 is LGHNA and CDR2 YSLEER. Between the trimmed V and J ends, which lost 0 bases and 5 bases, there was a span of 8 bases. This CDR3 reads CASSQDGKNEQYF. CDR3 in DNA: TGCGCCAGCAGCCAAGATGGGAAAAACGAGCAGTACTTC.

The rearrangement links TRBV7-8 to TRBJ1-2; D may be TRBD1 (6 bases). Germline values: CDR1 SGHVS, CDR2 FQNEAQ. The ends were cut back, 1 base at V and 4 bases at J, with 10 bases in the middle. This CDR3 is built from 14 residues. In DNA form, the CDR3 reads TGTGCCAGCAGCTTAGACGGACAGATCTATGGCTACACCTTC. Amino acids: CASSLDGQIYGYTF.

The chain joins TRBV27 to TRBJ2-4; 9 bases agree with TRBD1. The better agreement between TRBJ2-7 and the DNA end casts doubt on the J call. The CDR3 is made up of 18 amino acids. In germline, CDR1 is MNHEY, CDR2 SMNVEV (reference sequence). The CDR3 DNA reads TGTGCCAGCAGTTCTTTCGGGGACAGGGTAGTTTCTGGCTACGAGCAGTACTTC. It specifies CASSSFGDRVVSGYEQYF.

This clonotype was observed once. The chain employs TRBV7-2 and TRBJ1-1; D remains ambiguous. V was trimmed by 7 bases and J by 4 bases, leaving 10 bases between them. Germline CDR1 and CDR2: SGHTA and FQGNSA. This CDR3 has 12 residues. The CDR3 sequence is CASKYVGTEAFF. The CDR3 coding sequence is TGTGCCAGCAAATACGTGGGCACTGAAGCTTTCTTT.

V gene TRBV6-5 combines with J gene TRBJ2-5; D remains ambiguous. The ends were cut back, 0 bases at V and 5 bases at J, with 13 bases in the middle. The CDR3 totals 15 residues. Germline lookup yields CDR1 MNHEY and CDR2 SVGAGI. This chain's CDR3 is CASSYSSSQTETQYF. CDR3 DNA sequence: TGTGCCAGCAGTTACTCCAGTAGTCAGACCGAGACCCAGTACTTC.

The rearrangement uses TRBV3-1 and TRBJ2-7; either TRBD1 or TRBD2 may supply D (5 bases each). The germline V and J ends were trimmed by 4 bases and 2 bases, with 15 bases remaining between them. The germline gives CDR1 LGHDT, CDR2 YNNKEL (reference sequence). This CDR3 comprises 15 residues. DNA for the CDR3: TGTGCCAGCAGCCTAAGGGGAGATTTTGCCTACGAGCAGTACTTC. Translating gives CASSLRGDFAYEQYF.

The chain employs TRBV7-9 and TRBJ2-3; TRBD1 matches at 10 bases. Trimming removed 5 bases from V and 2 bases from J; junction bases left unmatched: 7. Germline V gene lookup returns CDR1 SEHNR and CDR2 FQNEAQ (reference sequence). This CDR3 comprises 16 residues. CDR3 in DNA: TGTGCCAGCAGCGTGGGGACAGGGGTGAACACAGATACGCAGTATTTT. Translating it yields CASSVGTGVNTDTQYF.

This clonotype has only a few counts. The chain is built from TRBV7-2 and TRBJ2-3; 7 bases match TRBD1. Germline loops: CDR1 SGHTA, CDR2 FQGNSA. V was clipped by 5 bases and J by 2 bases; unmatched bases: 7. This CDR3 comprises 15 residues. The CDR3: CASSIGQASTDTQYF. In DNA, the CDR3 is TGTGCCAGCAGCATTGGACAGGCCTCCACAGATACGCAGTATTTT.

With regard to this clonotype: A clone one base away is much larger, so this may be a read error. V and J are TRBV10-3 and TRBJ2-5; 7 positions match TRBD1. TRBJ2-1 explains the end of the DNA better; the J call may be wrong. CDR3 length: 12 residues. Germline assignment: CDR1 ENHRY and CDR2 SYGVKD. The DNA of the CDR3 is TGTGCCATAGGGACAGTTCAAGAGACCCAGTTCTTC. Its translation is CAIGTVQETQFF.

Here the CDR3 DNA reads TGTGCCACCAGTGACCCGACCGCACCGGATGAAAAACTGTTTTTT. It codes for CATSDPTAPDEKLFF. J is TRBJ1-4 and V is TRBV24-1, with D uncertain. Trimming cost V 4 bases and J 6 bases, with 14 bases left between them. Germline values: CDR1 KGHDR, CDR2 SFDVKD. The CDR3 extends over 15 amino acids.

This clonotype was observed a handful of times. V is TRBV7-2 and J is TRBJ1-2; D unresolved. CDR1 and CDR2 from the germline V gene are SGHTA and FQGNSA. The CDR3 runs 14 residues. Trimming took 5 bases from V and 2 from J, leaving 12 bases between them. The CDR3 loop reads CASSGRTGNYGYTF. The CDR3 DNA reads as TGTGCCAGCAGCGGAAGGACGGGGAACTATGGCTACACCTTC.

The chain combines TRBV10-3 with TRBJ1-2; D not resolved. Looked up from germline, CDR1 is ENHRY and CDR2 is SYGVKD. The CDR3 runs 15 residues. V dropped 3 bases and J dropped 0 bases, with 11 bases sitting between them. The DNA for the CDR3 is TGTGCCATCAGTGAATCGGACGGCGCTAACTATGGCTACACCTTC. Translated: CAISESDGANYGYTF.

The J gene is TRBJ1-2, the V gene TRBV6-1; a weak D match, TRBD1 (5 bases). V lost 7 bases to trimming and J lost 6 bases, with 12 bases between them. From germline, CDR1 is MNHNS and CDR2 SASEGT. The CDR3 has 12 amino acids. The CDR3 spells CASKSGWDGYTF. CDR3 sequence (DNA): TGTGCCAGCAAGTCAGGGTGGGATGGCTACACCTTC.

This clonotype was seen more than once but under ten times. The J gene is TRBJ1-2, the V gene TRBV7-9, with D possibly matching TRBD1 (5 bases). This CDR3 region has 14 residues. Germline CDR1 SEHNR, CDR2 FQNEAQ (reference sequence). The V end lost 5 bases, the J end lost 7 bases, and 17 bases lay between the germline ends. CDR3 loop: CASSPHQGVRGYTF. The CDR3 DNA follows: TGTGCCAGCAGCCCCCACCAAGGGGTACGTGGCTACACCTTC. Supplemented by reference TRBV7-9 and TRBJ1-2, the full variable domain reads DTGVSQNPRHKITKRGQNVTFRCDPISEHNRLYWYRQTLGQGPEFLTYFQNEAQLEKSRLLSDRFSAERPKGSFSTLEIQRTEQGDSAMYLCASSPHQGVRGYTFGSGTRLTVV.

This chain uses TRBV6-1 with TRBJ2-5; 8 bases fit TRBD2. Germline V gene lookup returns CDR1 MNHNS and CDR2 SASEGT. The CDR3 has 19 amino acids. Trimming removed 6 bases from V and 5 bases from J; junction bases left unmatched: 23. As DNA, the CDR3 is TGTGCCAGCAGCTCCACCGGCGGACTAGCATTAGTGTCGGGGGAGACCCAGTACTTC. As protein: CASSSTGGLALVSGETQYF.

Worth noting for this clonotype: An end of the junction does not agree with germline; a read error may underlie this. The genes are TRBV5-6 and TRBJ2-5; no clear D. Germline CDR1 and CDR2: SGHDT and YYEEEE. This CDR3 comprises 17 residues. CDR3 coding DNA: TGTGTCAGCAGCTTTAGCCGGGTGGGCAGCCTACAAGAGACCCAGTACTTC. Translated: CVSSFSRVGSLQETQYF.

This clonotype was seen more than once but under ten times. J is TRBJ2-5 and V is TRBV20-1, with D unresolved. CDR1 and CDR2 (germline): DFQATT, SNEGSKA (reference sequence). The CDR3 loop spans 12 amino acids. V lost 3 bases to trimming and J lost 5 bases, with 10 bases between them. The CDR3 nucleotides are TGCAGTGCTAGCGCAGCAAGGGAGACCCAGTACTTC. This codes for CSASAARETQYF.

The chain joins TRBV20-1 to TRBJ2-7; D unresolved. CDR3 length: 14 residues. V lost 3 bases to trimming and J lost 4 bases, with 16 bases between them. Per germline, CDR1 DFQATT and CDR2 SNEGSKA (reference sequence). CDR3 loop: CSASSTRSEYEQYF. The CDR3 DNA is TGCAGTGCTAGTTCGACACGGTCGGAATACGAGCAGTACTTC.

Comment on this clonotype: One end of the junction varies from germline; a read error may be responsible. The chain recombines TRBV4-3 with TRBJ2-1; D is uncertain. This CDR3 has 16 amino acids. The germline gives CDR1 LGHNA, CDR2 YSLEER. The CDR3 sequence: CACSQDTSSSYNEQFF. CDR3 DNA sequence: TGCGCCTGCAGCCAAGATACGAGTAGCTCCTACAATGAGCAGTTCTTC.

This clonotype occurred a few times. V usage is TRBV6-6 and J usage is TRBJ2-3; a possible D gene is TRBD2 (7 bases). Trimming shortened V by 4 bases and J by 3 bases, and 11 bases separated the two germline ends. Germline CDR1 reads MNHNY; CDR2 reads SVGAGI (reference sequence). The CDR3 sequence is 14 residues long. This CDR3 reads CASSWGGATDTQYF. The CDR3 nucleotides are TGTGCCAGCAGTTGGGGGGGGGCGACAGATACGCAGTATTTT.

This clonotype showed up just a few times. This chain connects TRBV15 to TRBJ2-1; 9 nucleotides align to TRBD1. With 2 bases clipped from V and 4 bases from J, the junction kept 3 bases outside the gene matches. This CDR3 has 15 amino acids. Germline CDR1 reads LNHNV; CDR2 reads YYDKDF (reference sequence). The CDR3 reads CATSRPGQGYNEQFF. The DNA of the CDR3 is TGTGCCACCAGCAGACCGGGACAGGGTTACAATGAGCAGTTCTTC.

The genes are TRBV12-3 or TRBV12-4 and TRBJ2-5; D might be TRBD1 (6 bases). The CDR3 extends over 14 amino acids. The germline V and J ends were trimmed by 6 bases and 0 bases, with 11 bases remaining between them. As DNA, the CDR3 is TGTGCCAGCAGGCCGGGACACCACCAAGAGACCCAGTACTTC. Translation: CASRPGHHQETQYF.

Many counts were recorded for this clonotype. This rearrangement joins TRBV4-2 to TRBJ2-3; D remains unclear. With 0 bases removed from V and 3 bases from J, the gap between germline ends came to 4 bases. The CDR3 loop spans 13 amino acids. Germline V gene sequence: CDR1 LGHNA, CDR2 YNFKEQ. The CDR3 sequence is CASSQDQTDTQYF. CDR3 sequence (DNA): TGTGCCAGCAGCCAAGATCAGACAGATACGCAGTATTTT.

The chain links TRBV27 to TRBJ1-5, with TRBD1 matching 7 bases. The germline gives CDR1 MNHEY, CDR2 SMNVEV (reference sequence). V trimming: 3 bases; J trimming: 2 bases; junction bases outside the gene matches: 13. This CDR3 is built from 18 residues. The CDR3 region is CASSFRGTGEGGNQPQHF. In DNA form, the CDR3 reads TGTGCCAGCAGTTTCCGGGGCACAGGGGAGGGGGGCAATCAGCCCCAGCATTTT.

Comment on this clonotype: A clone one base away is much larger, so this may be a read error. This chain uses TRBV29-1 with TRBJ2-3; a possible D gene is TRBD2 (6 bases). Deletions cut 4 bases from V and 2 bases from J, with 16 bases between. CDR3 length: 15 amino acids. Per germline, CDR1 SQVTM and CDR2 ANQGSEA. The CDR3 DNA is TGCAGCGTTGTCGGGACTGCCTCTAACACAGATACGCAGTATTTT. Translation: CSVVGTASNTDTQYF.